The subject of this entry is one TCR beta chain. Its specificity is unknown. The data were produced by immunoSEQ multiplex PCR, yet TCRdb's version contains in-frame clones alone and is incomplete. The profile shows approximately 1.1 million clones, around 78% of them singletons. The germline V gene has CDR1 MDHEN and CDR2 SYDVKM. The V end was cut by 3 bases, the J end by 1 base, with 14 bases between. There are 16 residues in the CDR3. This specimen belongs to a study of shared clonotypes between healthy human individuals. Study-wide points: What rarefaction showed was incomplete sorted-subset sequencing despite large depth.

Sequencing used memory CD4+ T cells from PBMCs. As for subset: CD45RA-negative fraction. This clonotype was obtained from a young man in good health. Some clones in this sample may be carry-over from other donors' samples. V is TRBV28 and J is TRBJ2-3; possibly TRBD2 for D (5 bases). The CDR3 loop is CASSFRGRAGTDTQYF. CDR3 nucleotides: TGTGCCAGCAGTTTCCGGGGTCGGGCTGGCACAGATACGCAGTATTTT. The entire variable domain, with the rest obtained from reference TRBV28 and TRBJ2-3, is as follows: DVKVTQSSRYLVKRTGEKVFLECVQDMDHENMFWYRQDPGLGLRLIYFSYDVKMKEKGDIPEGYSVSREKKERFSLILESASTNQTSMYLCASSFRGRAGTDTQYFGPGTRLTVL.